The rows below give T cell receptor beta chains drawn from one sample of a study of cytomegalovirus exposure and HLA in healthy donors. Using immunoSEQ multiplex PCR, the repertoire was profiled, and TCRdb retains in-frame clones only, with some absent. The sample lists about 83,000 clones, less than 85% occurring once. Sequences were obtained from PBMCs. The receptors shown here come from a man in his sixties in good health and CMV-seronegative. Both conserved end residues are trimmed from each CDR3. Size tells how often a clone was seen (once, few, many) or the class of an expanded clone, and some rows leave it out.

v_call clone_size cdr3_aa
TRBV30 NA AWSDRGIYEQY
TRBV5-1 NA ASSWGQGTPYEQY
TRBV30 NA AWSVAGDSPLH
TRBV15 NA ATSPGTGNRYT
TRBV6-1 NA ASSEALLGWEDGYT
TRBV12-2 NA ASRPLGGEVAGESGNTIY
TRBV10-3 NA AISYQWNTGELF
TRBV7-9 NA ASTKDRGPLNTGELF
TRBV7-9 NA SSSPRDRGNSPLH
TRBV6-1 NA ASSEGRGEAYGYT
TRBV7-8 NA ASSLIQGGTGELF
TRBV5-1 NA ASSLISYLNTEAF
TRBV30 NA AAGTGAYEQY
TRBV14 once ASSSWWLGGCVQPQH
TRBV11-2 NA ASSLRSISGNTEAF
TRBV7-8 NA ASGSRPGDSRNEKLF
TRBV5-1 NA ASSMTSGGPPSYEQY
TRBV5-1 few ASSPQVVFSGGLPSTDTQY
TRBV4-1 NA ASSPLGGDLSTDTQY
TRBV6-5 NA ASRIGQVGGTEAF
TRBV6-6 NA ASSYGRERETQY
TRBV18 NA ASSPRQPKTSTDTQY
TRBV5-1 NA ASSSPLPTGATNEKLF
TRBV27 NA ASSLNGQGANYGYT
TRBV30 once AWSVNRDQPQH
TRBV6-5 NA ASSYGSGLEQY
TRBV7-9 NA SSSFRTEAF
TRBV27 few ASSSRTRSQETQY
TRBV12-5 few ASGLVQGDSFTGGGNYSNQPQH
TRBV29-1 medium-sized SVGTAGTNEKLF
TRBV5-1 NA ASSLSDSSNQPQH
TRBV30 NA AWSRGTGGEKLF
TRBV7-6 NA ASSWGVRDSLYEQY
TRBV29-1 NA SVAGGDNEKLF
TRBV6-5 NA ASSGTGGREKLF
TRBV6-1 NA ASSPRDRSNSPLH
TRBV10-3 NA AISEGGDRSNYGYT
TRBV6-5 NA ASSYSPSGDLYEQY
TRBV5-1 once ASRAQGEAEKLF